Following are 22 T cell receptor beta chains from one sample sequenced in a study of T cell clones after liver transplantation. Here immunoSEQ multiplex PCR was the method, and the copy in TCRdb shows in-frame clones only, minus some. The sample shows about 120,000 clones, 75% to 95% of them seen only once. Specimen: CD4+ T cells from blood, collected 12 months after liver transplant. The receptors come from a human patient who received a liver transplant. T cells may partly derive from the graft donor.

The chain employs TRBV28 and TRBJ2-5; 7 nucleotides align to TRBD1. Germline values: CDR1 MDHEN, CDR2 SYDVKM. CDR3 length: 13 residues. V lost 6 bases and J lost 2; bases outside the gene matches: 3. CDR3 amino acids: CASRGTAQETQYF. CDR3 nucleotide sequence: TGTGCCAGCAGAGGGACAGCACAAGAGACCCAGTACTTC.

Here the CDR3 DNA reads TGTGCCAGCTCACTGTCTCGGGACAATGAGCAGTTCTTC. It specifies CASSLSRDNEQFF. The chain is built from TRBV18 and TRBJ2-1, with D unresolved. This CDR3 has 13 residues. The germline CDR1 and CDR2 sequences are KGHSH and LQKENI. Trimming pared 4 bases from V and 5 bases from J, leaving 9 bases between.

This chain uses TRBV9 with TRBJ2-7; D might be TRBD2 (6 bases). CDR3 length: 14 amino acids. V was cut by 3 bases and J by 1 base, with 11 bases left in between. Per the germline V gene, CDR1 is SGDLS and CDR2 is YYNGEE. The CDR3 DNA follows: TGTGCCAGCAGCGCGGGCGGGGCTTCCTACGAGCAGTACTTC. Amino acids: CASSAGGASYEQYF.

The V and J genes are TRBV7-9 and TRBJ2-7; D remains unclear. Trimming left V 2 bases short and J 8 bases short, with 10 bases between. There are 12 residues in the CDR3. Germline values: CDR1 SEHNR, CDR2 FQNEAQ (reference sequence). The CDR3 region has the DNA TGTGCCAGCAGCTTACTCCAAGCAAAGCAGTACTTC. It yields the protein CASSLLQAKQYF.

The chain recombines TRBV5-1 with TRBJ2-3, with TRBD1 identical over 7 bases. The CDR3 has 14 amino acids. Germline V gives CDR1 SGHRS, CDR2 YFSETQ. The junction had 7 bases not matched to a gene; V was cut back by 4 bases and J by 5 bases. CDR3 bases: TGCGCCAGCAGCCCCGGACAGGTTGGAGATACGCAGTATTTT. Its protein product is CASSPGQVGDTQYF. The full variable domain, its missing parts supplied by reference TRBV5-1 and TRBJ2-3, is KAGVTQTPRYLIKTRGQQVTLSCSPISGHRSVSWYQQTPGQGLQFLFEYFSETQRNKGNFPGRFSGRQFSNSRSEMNVSTLELGDSALYLCASSPGQVGDTQYFGPGTRLTVL.

V is TRBV2 and J is TRBJ2-7; a possible D gene is TRBD1 (6 bases). The CDR3 consists of 13 residues. Germline V gene sequence: CDR1 SNHLY, CDR2 FYNNEI. Between the trimmed V and J ends, which lost 6 bases and 3 bases, there was a span of 12 bases. The CDR3 bases are TGTGCCAGCAGCGGACAGCAGTACTACGAGCAGTACTTC. It translates to CASSGQQYYEQYF.

V gene TRBV5-1 combines with J gene TRBJ2-7, with D perhaps given as TRBD1 or TRBD2 (5 bases each). The germline CDR1 and CDR2 sequences are SGHRS and YFSETQ. The CDR3 has 14 amino acids. V lost 7 bases and J 3 bases, leaving 17 bases between the germline ends. The CDR3: CASGGDGQGYEQYF. CDR3 DNA sequence: TGCGCCAGCGGTGGGGACGGCCAGGGCTACGAGCAGTACTTC.

V and J are TRBV2 and TRBJ2-1; 7 nucleotides agree with TRBD2. J lost 9 bases, V lost 7 bases, and 12 bases had no gene match. The germline V gene has CDR1 SNHLY and CDR2 FYNNEI. The CDR3 runs 14 residues. The CDR3 reads CASKEKLAIGEQFF. As DNA, the CDR3 is TGTGCCAGCAAGGAGAAACTAGCGATAGGTGAGCAGTTCTTC.

V usage is TRBV2 and J usage is TRBJ2-1; D is possibly TRBD2 (6 bases). Trimming took off 6 bases at V and 0 bases at J, with 9 bases between the two ends. CDR1 and CDR2 (germline): SNHLY, FYNNEI. This CDR3 is 14 amino acids long. The CDR3 reads CASSPSVSYNEQFF. CDR3 nucleotides: TGTGCCAGCAGCCCTAGCGTCTCCTACAATGAGCAGTTCTTC.

This clone came up once. J is TRBJ2-2 and V is TRBV4-3; TRBD1 aligns across 11 bases. Trimming cost V 1 base and J 7 bases; bases outside gene matches: 11. The germline gives CDR1 LGHNA, CDR2 YSLEER. The CDR3 consists of 18 residues. This CDR3 is CASSQVRYGQGAGGELFF. The CDR3 DNA is TGCGCCAGCAGCCAAGTACGTTACGGACAGGGGGCTGGCGGGGAGCTGTTTTTT.

In DNA form, the CDR3 reads TGCGCCAGCAGCCTGGGACTTATCTCCTACGAGCAGTACTTC. It encodes CASSLGLISYEQYF. The chain carries TRBV5-1 and TRBJ2-7, with D perhaps TRBD2 (6 bases). The CDR3 spans 14 residues. The germline V gene encodes CDR1 SGHRS and CDR2 YFSETQ. The V end lost 4 bases, the J end lost 0 bases, and 11 bases lay between the germline ends.

J is TRBJ1-1 and V is TRBV6-5, with D unclear. CDR1 and CDR2 from the germline V gene are MNHEY and SVGAGI. This CDR3 has 14 residues. V was clipped by 6 bases and J by 3 bases, with 14 bases between them. In DNA form, the CDR3 reads TGTGCCAGCAGCCAAAAATATGGCGACACTGAAGCTTTCTTT. Translated: CASSQKYGDTEAFF.

The chain couples TRBV2 to TRBJ1-2; TRBD1 matches 7 bases. V gave up 6 bases and J gave up 4 bases; unmatched junction bases: 8. The germline V gene has CDR1 SNHLY and CDR2 FYNNEI. The CDR3 has 14 residues. CDR3 residues: CASRLARTGYGYTF. The CDR3, as DNA: TGTGCCAGCAGGCTAGCCCGGACAGGCTATGGCTACACCTTC.

This sequence joins TRBV28 and TRBJ2-7, with a possible D match to TRBD1 (6 bases). Trimming removed 5 bases at V and 9 bases at J, with 14 bases between. This CDR3 comprises 12 residues. Germline V gives CDR1 MDHEN, CDR2 SYDVKM. Here the CDR3 reads CASSQTGSGQYF. CDR3 bases: TGTGCCAGCAGTCAAACAGGGAGTGGGCAGTACTTC.

The chain is built from TRBV14 and TRBJ2-1, with TRBD1 matching 10 bases. The V segment lost 0 bases and the J segment 8 bases; nucleotides outside the gene matches: 7. Germline V CDR1 and CDR2: SGHDN, FVKESK. The CDR3 sequence is 16 residues long. The CDR3 DNA follows: TGTGCCAGCAGCCAAGATCTCGGACAGGGGGGGTATGAGCAGTTCTTC. Protein product: CASSQDLGQGGYEQFF.

The rearrangement joins TRBV10-2 to TRBJ2-3, with D perhaps assigned TRBD1 or TRBD2 (5 bases each). Deletions cut 2 bases from V and 2 bases from J, with 11 bases between. Germline V CDR1 and CDR2: WSHSY, SAAADI. CDR3 length equals 15 residues. CDR3 coding DNA: TGCGCCAGCAGTGAGGGGTGGGGACCCACAGATACGCAGTATTTT. It yields the protein CASSEGWGPTDTQYF.

The chain joins TRBV5-1 to TRBJ2-7; 10 bases align to TRBD2. This CDR3 comprises 17 residues. The germline V gene has CDR1 SGHRS and CDR2 YFSETQ. Unmatched junction bases numbered 9, after V lost 2 bases and J lost 1 base. CDR3 amino acids: CASSLRSSGSLSYEQYF. DNA of the CDR3: TGCGCCAGCAGCTTACGCTCTAGCGGGAGTCTATCCTACGAGCAGTACTTC.

The gene calls are TRBV19 and TRBJ2-6; TRBD2 is a possible D gene (6 bases). The CDR3 has 15 amino acids. Germline V CDR1 and CDR2: LNHDA, SQIVND (reference sequence). V shed 4 bases and J shed 0 bases, with 7 bases lying between them. The CDR3 DNA sequence: TGTGCCAGTAGTACGGGGGTCTCTGGGGCCAACGTCCTGACTTTC. As protein: CASSTGVSGANVLTF.

V is TRBV7-6 and J is TRBJ2-4; a weak D match, TRBD1 (5 bases). The V end was cut by 4 bases, the J end by 1 base, with 17 bases between. Germline CDR1 reads SGHVS; CDR2 reads FNYEAQ. The CDR3 is 17 amino acids. CDR3 sequence (DNA): TGTGCCAGCAGCTCCAAACCCAGGGCCCAGGCCAAAAACATTCAGTACTTC. It yields the protein CASSSKPRAQAKNIQYF.

J is TRBJ2-2 and V is TRBV6-1; 9 bases match TRBD2. Germline CDR1 and CDR2: MNHNS and SASEGT. The CDR3 consists of 15 residues. The V gene end was trimmed by 1 base and the J gene end by 7 bases; junction bases not matched to a gene: 4. As DNA, the CDR3 is TGTGCCAGCAGTGAAGAGGCTAGCGGGATCGGGGAGCTGTTTTTT. Protein: CASSEEASGIGELFF.

This sequence joins TRBV5-1 and TRBJ1-1; 10 nucleotides match TRBD1. With 5 bases clipped from V and 4 bases from J, the junction kept 8 bases outside the gene matches. This CDR3 spans 15 amino acids. The V gene's germline CDR1 is SGHRS and CDR2 YFSETQ. The CDR3 coding sequence is TGCGCCAGCAGTTCGCCGGGACAGGGGCTCACTGAAGCTTTCTTT. Encoded protein: CASSSPGQGLTEAFF.

The chain has TRBV5-1 and TRBJ2-5, with 10 bases aligning to TRBD1. The CDR3 loop spans 14 amino acids. The germline V gene encodes CDR1 SGHRS and CDR2 YFSETQ. Losses at the gene ends were 4 bases for V and 3 bases for J; bases not matched to a gene: 3. The CDR3 sequence is CASSPGTGEETQYF. The CDR3 nucleotides read TGCGCCAGCAGCCCCGGGACAGGGGAAGAGACCCAGTACTTC.